Listed here are 28 T cell receptor beta chains from one sample, sequenced in a study of cytomegalovirus exposure and HLA in healthy donors (dated by TCRdb to about 2017). Libraries were prepared through the immunoSEQ multiplex PCR assay. A mixture of 60 forward primers for TCR Vbeta segments and 13 reverse primers for TCR Jbeta segments was used in the multiplex PCR. TCRdb took over this immuneACCESS table, retaining in-frame rearrangements with V and J assigned. Such tables are incomplete; in checked studies, under half of the missing clones stem from an unresolved V gene, and the remainder is unexplained. This sample lists approximately 120,000 clones; over 65% were detected once. Around 1.8% of the sample lies in the top ten. The sample consisted of PBMCs. These receptors all come from a middle-aged man in good health and CMV-seronegative.

V and J are TRBV2 and TRBJ1-4; TRBD1 matches 7 bases. The germline V gene encodes CDR1 SNHLY and CDR2 FYNNEI. V shed 10 bases and J 4 bases; nucleotides not matched to a gene: 6. The CDR3 sequence is 13 residues long. CDR3 region: CATNSGGNEKLFF. CDR3 in DNA: TGTGCCACCAATTCAGGGGGTAATGAAAAACTGTTTTTT.

V is TRBV11-1 and J is TRBJ2-3, with 12 bases matching TRBD1. The CDR3 is 14 amino acids. Losses at the gene ends were 5 bases for V and 7 bases for J; bases not matched to a gene: 4. Germline values: CDR1 SGHAT, CDR2 FQDESV (reference sequence). CDR3 DNA sequence: TGTGCCAGCAGCCGGGGACAGGGGGCTAATACGCAGTATTTT. Encoded protein: CASSRGQGANTQYF.

This sequence joins TRBV10-3 and TRBJ1-3; D perhaps matches TRBD1 (5 bases). Per germline, CDR1 ENHRY and CDR2 SYGVKD. The V gene lost 6 bases and the J gene lost 1 base, with 10 bases spanning the gap. The CDR3 spans 14 residues. CDR3 in DNA: TGTGCCATCAGACAGGATTTATCTGGAAACACCATATATTTT. Translating gives CAIRQDLSGNTIYF.

The chain is built from TRBV7-9 and TRBJ2-1, with D unclear. The germline V gene has CDR1 SEHNR and CDR2 FQNEAQ (reference sequence). V lost 2 bases and J 8 bases, leaving 4 bases between the germline ends. The CDR3 is made up of 11 amino acids. CDR3 residues: CASSLLDEQFF. CDR3 DNA: TGTGCCAGCAGCTTACTAGATGAGCAGTTCTTC.

The chain joins TRBV7-9 to TRBJ1-2, with 9 bases matching TRBD1. The CDR3 consists of 17 residues. Losses at the gene ends were 1 base for V and 4 bases for J; bases not matched to a gene: 10. Germline CDR1 and CDR2: SEHNR and FQNEAQ (reference sequence). CDR3 protein: CASSLVPGQGLGYGYTF. Here the CDR3 DNA reads TGTGCCAGCAGCTTAGTTCCGGGACAGGGATTGGGCTATGGCTACACCTTC.

This rearrangement joins TRBV5-6 to TRBJ1-1; the D gene is possibly TRBD1 (5 bases). V shed 8 bases and J shed 2 bases, with 16 bases lying between them. The CDR3 length is 14 residues. Germline V gene sequence: CDR1 SGHDT, CDR2 YYEEEE. This CDR3 is CASSPRGKNTEAFF. CDR3 in DNA: TGTGCCAGTTCTCCTCGGGGGAAAAACACTGAAGCTTTCTTT.

The chain couples TRBV6-5 to TRBJ1-2; 12 bases agree with TRBD1. CDR3 length equals 16 residues. V shed 2 bases, J shed 7 bases, and the junction held 8 bases outside the gene matches. From germline, CDR1 is MNHEY and CDR2 SVGAGI. CDR3 sequence: CASSYPMGQGAIGYTF. Here the CDR3 DNA reads TGTGCCAGCAGTTACCCCATGGGACAGGGGGCAATTGGCTACACCTTC.

The chain joins TRBV5-1 to TRBJ1-1, with a possible D match to TRBD1 (5 bases). Per germline, CDR1 SGHRS and CDR2 YFSETQ. The CDR3 sequence is 16 residues long. Between the trimmed V and J ends, which lost 1 base and 0 bases, there was a span of 13 bases. CDR3 sequence: CASSLSVTDMNTEAFF. CDR3 nucleotide sequence: TGCGCCAGCAGCTTGTCCGTTACGGACATGAACACTGAAGCTTTCTTT. Together with reference TRBV5-1 and TRBJ1-1, the CDR3 gives the full variable domain: KAGVTQTPRYLIKTRGQQVTLSCSPISGHRSVSWYQQTPGQGLQFLFEYFSETQRNKGNFPGRFSGRQFSNSRSEMNVSTLELGDSALYLCASSLSVTDMNTEAFFGQGTRLTVV.

The V call is TRBV5-1, the J call TRBJ2-1, with 12 bases matching TRBD1. Trimming removed 5 bases from V and 10 bases from J; junction bases left unmatched: 10. Germline loops: CDR1 SGHRS, CDR2 YFSETQ. The CDR3 consists of 15 residues. The DNA of the CDR3 is TGCGCCAGCAGAGACCCCGGGACAGGGGGCATGGAGCAGTTCTTC. Protein: CASRDPGTGGMEQFF.

V and J are TRBV28 and TRBJ1-3; 7 bases fit TRBD1. The germline gives CDR1 MDHEN, CDR2 SYDVKM. The CDR3 has 16 residues. Losses at the gene ends were 6 bases for V and 3 bases for J; bases not matched to a gene: 11. Written as DNA, the CDR3 is TGTGCCAGCAGGCCGGACGAGACAGGGAGTGGAAACACCATATATTTT. Translation: CASRPDETGSGNTIYF.

The genes are TRBV6-1 and TRBJ2-7; maybe TRBD2 (5 bases). In germline, CDR1 is MNHNS, CDR2 SASEGT. The CDR3 covers 13 residues. The V end was cut by 5 bases, the J end by 5 bases, with 13 bases between. CDR3 sequence: CASSYTERDEQYF. The CDR3 bases are TGTGCCAGCAGTTATACAGAGAGGGACGAGCAGTACTTC.

Only a few counts were recorded for this clone. The chain joins TRBV7-8 to TRBJ2-5; TRBD2 matches at 12 bases. This CDR3 comprises 16 residues. With 5 bases clipped from V and 5 bases from J, the junction kept 9 bases outside the gene matches. Germline loops: CDR1 SGHVS, CDR2 FQNEAQ. CDR3 in DNA: TGTGCCAGCAGCCCCACTAGCGGGGGGCTCGGGGAGACCCAGTACTTC. This gives the protein CASSPTSGGLGETQYF.

The table lists this clone with a few counts. V is TRBV5-4 and J is TRBJ2-5; TRBD2 aligns across 13 bases. Germline assignment: CDR1 SGHNT and CDR2 YYREEE (reference sequence). The J segment lost 3 bases and the V segment lost 4 bases, leaving 6 bases of the junction unmatched. CDR3 length equals 16 residues. The CDR3 region has the DNA TGTGCCAGCAGCCCGGGGACTAGCGGGGCTGAAGAGACCCAGTACTTC. It yields the protein CASSPGTSGAEETQYF.

V usage is TRBV11-2 and J usage is TRBJ1-4; D is undetermined. Germline-derived CDR1 and CDR2 are SGHAT and FQNNGV. The CDR3 length is 14 residues. The germline V and J ends were trimmed by 5 bases and 2 bases, with 9 bases remaining between them. Here the CDR3 reads CASSPTATNEKLFF. In DNA, the CDR3 is TGTGCCAGCAGCCCCACCGCGACTAATGAAAAACTGTTTTTT.

In this sample, this clone turned up once. The V and J genes are TRBV7-8 and TRBJ2-4; D gene unclear. CDR3 length: 13 amino acids. Germline V gives CDR1 SGHVS, CDR2 FQNEAQ. Trimming pared 8 bases from V and 11 bases from J, leaving 19 bases between. The CDR3 DNA sequence: TGTGCCAGCCGTCCGACTCCAAAACACGTTCAGTACTTC. It is translated as CASRPTPKHVQYF.

This rearrangement joins TRBV5-6 to TRBJ2-6, with 7 bases matching TRBD2. V lost 7 bases to trimming and J lost 3 bases; unmatched junction nucleotides: 13. Germline values: CDR1 SGHDT, CDR2 YYEEEE. CDR3 length: 17 residues. As DNA, the CDR3 is TGTGCCAGCGTCACGGGAGGCTTGGGGGTTGGGGCCAACGTCCTGACTTTC. Its protein is CASVTGGLGVGANVLTF.

This clone was observed a few times. This chain joins TRBV5-8 and TRBJ2-5, with 7 bases fitting TRBD1. The germline V gene encodes CDR1 SGHTS and CDR2 YDEGEE. V shed 9 bases, J shed 4 bases, and the junction held 12 bases outside the gene matches. This CDR3 is 14 amino acids long. CDR3 protein: CATGTDAFRETQYF. The CDR3 nucleotides read TGTGCCACTGGGACAGACGCTTTTAGAGAGACCCAGTACTTC.

CDR3 protein: CASSDMRGLSYEQYF. In nucleotides, the CDR3 is TGTGCCAGCAGCGACATGCGGGGTCTCTCCTACGAGCAGTACTTC. The chain has TRBV7-2 and TRBJ2-7; D possibly corresponds to TRBD2 (6 bases). CDR1 and CDR2 (germline): SGHTA, FQGNSA. This CDR3 is 15 amino acids long. The V end was cut by 5 bases, the J end by 0 bases, with 14 bases between.

This chain uses TRBV9 with TRBJ1-1, with TRBD1 matching over 9 bases. Germline V gene data show CDR1 as SGDLS and CDR2 as YYNGEE. V lost 2 bases, J lost 10 bases, and 3 bases stayed unmatched. The CDR3 consists of 12 residues. The CDR3 DNA is TGTGCCAGCAGCGTGGACAGGGGCGCAGCTTTCTTT. Encoded protein: CASSVDRGAAFF.

This clone was recorded only once. V and J are TRBV25-1 and TRBJ1-1; 7 bases fit TRBD1. The CDR3 is 15 residues long. CDR1 and CDR2 from the germline V gene are MGHDK and SYGVNS. With 7 bases clipped from V and 3 bases from J, the junction kept 11 bases outside the gene matches. This chain's CDR3 is CASTNGQAADTEAFF. The CDR3 DNA reads as TGTGCCAGCACCAACGGACAGGCGGCAGACACTGAAGCTTTCTTT.

There are a few counts of this clone. The chain recombines TRBV5-1 with TRBJ2-2; weak D call: TRBD1 (5 bases). This CDR3 spans 16 amino acids. V lost 4 bases to trimming and J lost 4 bases, with 17 bases between them. Germline CDR1 reads SGHRS; CDR2 reads YFSETQ. The CDR3 loop reads CASSLSLGHLTGELFF. The DNA of the CDR3 is TGCGCCAGCAGCCTTTCTTTAGGACATCTCACCGGGGAGCTGTTTTTT.

This clone has only a few counts. V gene TRBV30 combines with J gene TRBJ1-2; the D gene is possibly TRBD1 (5 bases). Deletions cut 2 bases from V and 8 bases from J, with 9 bases between. CDR3 length equals 11 residues. Germline loops: CDR1 GTSNPN, CDR2 SVGIG (reference sequence). CDR3 sequence: CAWSRGYGYTF. In nucleotides, the CDR3 is TGTGCCTGGAGTCGGGGGTACGGCTACACCTTC.

The chain couples TRBV9 to TRBJ2-3; TRBD2 matches at 14 bases. V lost 4 bases to trimming and J lost 5 bases; unmatched junction nucleotides: 6. The CDR3 consists of 16 residues. CDR1 SGDLS and CDR2 YYNGEE come from the germline V gene. The CDR3 sequence: CASSFGLAGGIDTQYF. CDR3 bases: TGTGCCAGCAGCTTCGGACTAGCGGGGGGTATAGATACGCAGTATTTT.

V and J are TRBV5-4 and TRBJ1-4, with 8 bases identical to TRBD1. This CDR3 spans 14 amino acids. CDR1 is SGHNT, CDR2 YYREEE, per germline (reference sequence). After removal of 4 bases from V and 8 bases from J, the junction contained 7 bases not matched to a gene. Here the CDR3 DNA reads TGTGCCAGCAGCGCAGACAGGGGTTGGGAAAAACTGTTTTTT. This gives the protein CASSADRGWEKLFF.

The V gene is TRBV6-4, the J gene TRBJ2-3, with TRBD1 matching 7 bases. The CDR3 has 15 amino acids. With 4 bases clipped from V and 2 bases from J, the junction kept 6 bases outside the gene matches. Germline V gene lookup returns CDR1 MRHNA and CDR2 SNTAGT. The CDR3 DNA follows: TGTGCCAGCAGTGCAGGGGGTTTTTACACAGATACGCAGTATTTT. It specifies CASSAGGFYTDTQYF.

The CDR3 spells CASSLNRVGEQYV. The CDR3 coding sequence is TGTGCCAGCAGCTTAAACAGGGTCGGGGAGCAGTACGTC. This chain uses TRBV5-8 with TRBJ2-7; TRBD1 is a possible D gene (6 bases). The germline V gene encodes CDR1 SGHTS and CDR2 YDEGEE. Trimming pared 2 bases from V and 7 bases from J, leaving 13 bases between. The length of the CDR3 is 13 residues.

J is TRBJ2-5 and V is TRBV5-1; tentative D call: TRBD1 (5 bases). Germline loops: CDR1 SGHRS, CDR2 YFSETQ. This CDR3 region has 15 residues. V was shortened by 3 bases and J by 9 bases, with 21 bases between the two germline ends. This chain's CDR3 is CASSSSPGAQGAQYF. The CDR3 DNA reads as TGCGCCAGCAGCTCCTCGCCTGGGGCCCAAGGGGCCCAGTACTTC. The full variable domain, in which reference TRBV5-1 and TRBJ2-5 provide the parts outside the CDR3, is KAGVTQTPRYLIKTRGQQVTLSCSPISGHRSVSWYQQTPGQGLQFLFEYFSETQRNKGNFPGRFSGRQFSNSRSEMNVSTLELGDSALYLCASSSSPGAQGAQYFGPGTRLLVL.

The chain carries TRBV28 and TRBJ1-1, with TRBD1 as a possible D gene (5 bases). Germline V gene sequence: CDR1 MDHEN, CDR2 SYDVKM. The germline V and J ends were trimmed by 7 bases and 5 bases, with 20 bases remaining between them. The CDR3 spans 15 residues. CDR3: CASTPFGGEGTEAFF. The CDR3 DNA is TGTGCCAGCACCCCTTTCGGAGGGGAGGGAACTGAAGCTTTCTTT. Looking up the rest from reference TRBV28 and TRBJ1-1 gives the full variable domain: DVKVTQSSRYLVKRTGEKVFLECVQDMDHENMFWYRQDPGLGLRLIYFSYDVKMKEKGDIPEGYSVSREKKERFSLILESASTNQTSMYLCASTPFGGEGTEAFFGQGTRLTVV.